This is a list of T cell receptor beta chains from one sample in a study of long-term antiretroviral therapy in people with HIV. Measured with immunoSEQ multiplex PCR; TCRdb has only the in-frame clones, and not every one. Among roughly 25,000 clones, roughly 80% were seen once, and the ten largest hold 20% to 25%. The source material was unsorted PBMCs, sampled 0.4 years after starting antiretroviral therapy. Source of these receptors: a man aged 45 to 65 with HIV. CDR3s include the opening cysteine and the closing phenylalanine or tryptophan. The D gene is left open where the match is weak. The size of a clone is reported for some rows only, either as once, few or many, or as a class for expanded clones.

TRBV28	.	.	TRBJ1-3	TGTGCCAGCAGTTTCTGGGGCTCTGGAAACACCATATATTTT	CASSFWGSGNTIYF
TRBV19	.	.	TRBJ2-1	TGTGCCAGTACCGAACACGACAATGAGCAGTTCTTC	CASTEHDNEQFF
TRBV7-2	TRBD1	few	TRBJ2-7	TGTGCCAGCAGCCGGACAGGGTTTGGAGCCTACGAGCAGTACTTC	CASSRTGFGAYEQYF
TRBV18	.	.	TRBJ1-1	TGTGCCAGCTCAATCGGACAGATGAACACTGAAGCTTTCTTT	CASSIGQMNTEAFF
TRBV23-1	.	.	TRBJ1-4	TGCGCCAGCAGTCAATTGTCTCCCCCCTTTGGGAAACTGTTTTTT	CASSQLSPPFGKLFF
TRBV4-1	.	.	TRBJ1-4	TGCGCCAGCAGCCTGAGGCAGATTAATGAAAAACTGTTTTTT	CASSLRQINEKLFF
TRBV2	TRBD1	.	TRBJ1-1	TGTGCCAGCAGACCCGGGACAGGGTGGAACACTGAAGCTTTCTTT	CASRPGTGWNTEAFF
TRBV29-1	.	.	TRBJ1-1	TGCAGCGTTGTAAGGGAAAACACTGAAGCTTTCTTT	CSVVRENTEAFF
TRBV6-6	.	.	TRBJ1-1	TGTGCCGGGACCCCCACAGGGCGTAGCGCTGAAGCTTTCTTT	CAGTPTGRSAEAFF
TRBV5-6	TRBD2	.	TRBJ2-5	TGTGCCAGCAGCAATCTAGCGGGGGAAGAGACCCAGTACTTC	CASSNLAGEETQYF
TRBV7-2	TRBD1	once	TRBJ1-2	TGTGCCAGCAGCCTAGATACCCCGGACAGGGTAGGAGGCTACACCTTC	CASSLDTPDRVGGYTF
TRBV7-2	.	.	TRBJ2-1	TGTGCCAGCATCCCCAACTCGATCTCCAATGAGCAGTTCTTC	CASIPNSISNEQFF
TRBV7-2	.	.	TRBJ2-2	TGTGCCAGCAGCTCCCGAGGGGGGGCGAACCCCGGGGAGCTGTTTTTT	CASSSRGGANPGELFF
TRBV6-1	.	.	TRBJ1-5	TGTGCCAGCAGTTATGCAGTGGAGAATCAGCCCCAGCATTTT	CASSYAVENQPQHF
TRBV5-4	TRBD2	.	TRBJ2-1	TGTGCCAGCAGCTTGGCTAGCGGGGGGGTCAATGAGCAGTTCTTC	CASSLASGGVNEQFF
TRBV4-1	.	.	TRBJ2-5	TGCGCCAGCAGCCAGTCGCCCACCCTGGGATCGGGAGAGACCCAGTACTTC	CASSQSPTLGSGETQYF
TRBV7-9	.	few	TRBJ1-1	TGTGCCAGCAGAGGCGCCGAGGGGGGGACTGAAGCTTTCTTT	CASRGAEGGTEAFF
TRBV9	TRBD1	.	TRBJ2-5	TGTGCCAGCAGCCCCCTGGGACAGGGGTTGGAGACCCAGTACTTC	CASSPLGQGLETQYF
TRBV19	TRBD1	.	TRBJ1-1	TGTGCCAGTGGCCCAACAGGGGTAACTGAAGCTTTCTTT	CASGPTGVTEAFF
TRBV12-2	.	.	TRBJ1-1	TGTGCAAGTCGCTTAGTTTCCCTTGGCGGACCTGAAGCTTTCTTT	CASRLVSLGGPEAFF
TRBV28	.	few	TRBJ1-2	TGTGCCAGCAGTACATCACTACAGGGACGCTATGGCTACACCTTC	CASSTSLQGRYGYTF
TRBV9	.	few	TRBJ2-3	TGTGCCAGCAGCTGGAGGGGACAGCTCACAGATACGCAGTATTTT	CASSWRGQLTDTQYF
TRBV28	TRBD1	.	TRBJ1-2	TGTGCCAGCAGTCCCACAGGGGTTTCCTACTATGGCTACACCTTC	CASSPTGVSYYGYTF
TRBV15	.	.	TRBJ1-3	TGTGCCACCAGCAGCCTACTGGACTCTGGAAACACCATATATTTT	CATSSLLDSGNTIYF
TRBV19	TRBD1	once	TRBJ2-2	TGTGCCAGTACTTGGACAGGGAATAACGGGGAGCTGTTTTTT	CASTWTGNNGELFF
TRBV29-1	TRBD1	.	TRBJ2-2	TGCAGCGTTGCCCGCCCTTTCCCGCCCTTTTTTCCGGGACAGGGGGCCGACACCGGGGAGCTGTTTTTT	CSVARPFPPFFPGQGADTGELFF
TRBV11-2	TRBD1	.	TRBJ1-6	TGTGCCAGCGGATCCGGGACAGTCTCAAGCTCCTATAATTCACCCCTCCACTTT	CASGSGTVSSSYNSPLHF
TRBV4-3	.	.	TRBJ2-3	TGCGCCAGCAGCCAAGAAGGGTACGGGAGCACAGATACGCAGTATTTT	CASSQEGYGSTDTQYF
TRBV6-5	TRBD1	few	TRBJ1-2	TGTGCCAGCAGTTACATTAGGACAGGGGGTGGCTATGGCTACACCTTC	CASSYIRTGGGYGYTF
TRBV28	.	.	TRBJ2-3	TGTGCCAGCAGTTTAACCGGGTACCGCACAGATACGCAGTATTTT	CASSLTGYRTDTQYF
TRBV15	.	.	TRBJ1-5	TGTGCCACCAGCAGAGGCAGGGTGCAGCCCCAGCATTTT	CATSRGRVQPQHF
TRBV9	.	.	TRBJ2-1	TGTGCCAGCAGCGTGACAGTAGGGGGGGCCTACAATGAGCAGTTCTTC	CASSVTVGGAYNEQFF
TRBV9	.	.	TRBJ2-7	TGTGCCAGCAGCGTAGGGGGAGGGGGCGAGCAGTACTTC	CASSVGGGGEQYF
TRBV7-2	.	once	TRBJ2-5	TGTGCCAGCAGCTTATCTGGAGAGACCCAGTACTTC	CASSLSGETQYF
TRBV6-6	TRBD1	.	TRBJ1-5	TGTGCCAGCAGTGGACAGGGGGCGGGCAATCAGCCCCAGCATTTT	CASSGQGAGNQPQHF